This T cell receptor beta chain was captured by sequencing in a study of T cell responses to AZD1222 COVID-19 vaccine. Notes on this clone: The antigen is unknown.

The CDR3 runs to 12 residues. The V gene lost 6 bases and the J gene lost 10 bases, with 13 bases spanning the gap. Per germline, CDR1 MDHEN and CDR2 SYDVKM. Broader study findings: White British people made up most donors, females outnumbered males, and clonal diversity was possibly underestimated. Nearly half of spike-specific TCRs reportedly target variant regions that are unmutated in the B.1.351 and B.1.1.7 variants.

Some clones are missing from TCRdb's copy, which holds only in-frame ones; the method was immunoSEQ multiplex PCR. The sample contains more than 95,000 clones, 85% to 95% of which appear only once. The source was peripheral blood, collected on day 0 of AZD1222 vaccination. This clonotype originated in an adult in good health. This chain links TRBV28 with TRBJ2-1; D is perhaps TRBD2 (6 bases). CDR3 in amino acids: CASSISSVEQFF. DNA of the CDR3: TGTGCCAGCAGCATATCTAGCGTCGAGCAGTTCTTC.